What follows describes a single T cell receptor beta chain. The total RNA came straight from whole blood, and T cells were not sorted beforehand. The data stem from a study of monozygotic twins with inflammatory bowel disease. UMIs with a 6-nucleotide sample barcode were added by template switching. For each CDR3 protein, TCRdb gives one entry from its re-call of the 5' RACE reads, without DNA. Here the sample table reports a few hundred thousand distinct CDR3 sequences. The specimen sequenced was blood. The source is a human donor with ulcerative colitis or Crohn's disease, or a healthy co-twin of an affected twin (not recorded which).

The CDR3 loop reads CASSPGDTEAFF. The chain combines TRBV7-9 with TRBJ1-1; TCRdb designates TRBD1, a call that cannot be tested without DNA. This CDR3 is built from 12 residues. Germline V lookup: CDR1 SEHNR, CDR2 FQNEAQ (reference sequence).